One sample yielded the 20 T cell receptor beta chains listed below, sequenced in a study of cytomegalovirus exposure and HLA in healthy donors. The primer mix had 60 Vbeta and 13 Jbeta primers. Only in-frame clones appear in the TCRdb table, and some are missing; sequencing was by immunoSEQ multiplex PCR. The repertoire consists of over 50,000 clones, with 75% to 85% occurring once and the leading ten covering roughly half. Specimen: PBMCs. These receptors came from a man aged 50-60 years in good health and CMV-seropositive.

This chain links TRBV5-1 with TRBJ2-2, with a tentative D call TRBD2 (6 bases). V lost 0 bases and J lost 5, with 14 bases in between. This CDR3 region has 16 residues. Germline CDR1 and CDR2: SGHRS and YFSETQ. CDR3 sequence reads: CASSLGSGRGTGELFF. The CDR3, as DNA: TGCGCCAGCAGCTTGGGTTCCGGGAGAGGGACCGGGGAGCTGTTTTTT.

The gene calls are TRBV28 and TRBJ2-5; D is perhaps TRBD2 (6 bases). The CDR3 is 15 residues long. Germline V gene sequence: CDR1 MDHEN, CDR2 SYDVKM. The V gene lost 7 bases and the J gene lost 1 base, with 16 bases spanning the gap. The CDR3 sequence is CASNRPVGGQETQYF. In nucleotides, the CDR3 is TGTGCCAGCAATCGACCGGTGGGAGGCCAAGAGACCCAGTACTTC. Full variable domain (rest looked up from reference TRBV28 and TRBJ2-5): DVKVTQSSRYLVKRTGEKVFLECVQDMDHENMFWYRQDPGLGLRLIYFSYDVKMKEKGDIPEGYSVSREKKERFSLILESASTNQTSMYLCASNRPVGGQETQYFGPGTRLLVL.

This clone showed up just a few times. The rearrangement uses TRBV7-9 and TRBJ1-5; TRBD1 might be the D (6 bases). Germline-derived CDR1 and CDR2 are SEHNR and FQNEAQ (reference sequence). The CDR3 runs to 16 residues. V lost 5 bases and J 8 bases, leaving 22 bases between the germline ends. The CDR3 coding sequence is TGTGCCAGCAGCCTCAGGGGCACAGAGGGGTCTGAGCCCCAGCATTTT. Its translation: CASSLRGTEGSEPQHF.

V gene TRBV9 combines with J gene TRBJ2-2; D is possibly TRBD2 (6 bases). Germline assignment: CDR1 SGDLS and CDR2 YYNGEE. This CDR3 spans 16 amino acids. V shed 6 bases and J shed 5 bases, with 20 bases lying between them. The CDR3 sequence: CASIRGEDRRTGELFF. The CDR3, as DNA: TGTGCCAGCATACGAGGGGAGGATCGACGAACCGGGGAGCTGTTTTTT. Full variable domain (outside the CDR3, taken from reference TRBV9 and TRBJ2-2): DSGVTQTPKHLITATGQRVTLRCSPRSGDLSVYWYQQSLDQGLQFLIQYYNGEERAKGNILERFSAQQFPDLHSELNLSSLELGDSALYFCASIRGEDRRTGELFFGEGSRLTVL.

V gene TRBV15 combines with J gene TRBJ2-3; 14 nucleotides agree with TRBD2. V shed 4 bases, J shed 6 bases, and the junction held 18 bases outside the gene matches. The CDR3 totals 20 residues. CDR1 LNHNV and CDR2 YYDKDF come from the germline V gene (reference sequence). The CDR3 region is CATSKRVGGTSGGFRDTQYF. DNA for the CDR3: TGTGCCACCAGCAAGCGGGTTGGGGGGACTAGCGGGGGTTTTAGGGATACGCAGTATTTT.

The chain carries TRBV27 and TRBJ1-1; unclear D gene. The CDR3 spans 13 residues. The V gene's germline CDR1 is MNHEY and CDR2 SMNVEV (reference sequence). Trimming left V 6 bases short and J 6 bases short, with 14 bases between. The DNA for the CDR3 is TGTGCCAGCAGCCAGGCCCCTACCTCTGAAGCTTTCTTT. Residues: CASSQAPTSEAFF.

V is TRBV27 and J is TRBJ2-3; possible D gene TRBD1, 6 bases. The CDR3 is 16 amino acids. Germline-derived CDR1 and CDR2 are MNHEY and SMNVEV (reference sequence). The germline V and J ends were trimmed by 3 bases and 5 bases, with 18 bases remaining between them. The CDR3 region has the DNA TGTGCCAGCAGTTTTTCGTTGGGGCAGGGGCAAGATACGCAGTATTTT. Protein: CASSFSLGQGQDTQYF.

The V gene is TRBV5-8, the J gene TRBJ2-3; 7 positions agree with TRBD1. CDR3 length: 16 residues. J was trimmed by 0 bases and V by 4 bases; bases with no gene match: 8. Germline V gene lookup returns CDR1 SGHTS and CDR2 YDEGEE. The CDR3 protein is CASSPGQKTSTDTQYF. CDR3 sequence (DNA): TGTGCCAGCAGCCCGGGACAGAAGACTAGCACAGATACGCAGTATTTT.

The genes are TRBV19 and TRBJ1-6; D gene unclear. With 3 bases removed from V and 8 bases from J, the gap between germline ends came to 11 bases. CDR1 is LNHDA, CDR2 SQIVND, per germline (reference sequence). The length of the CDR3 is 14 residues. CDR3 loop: CASSISGLDSPLHF. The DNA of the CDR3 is TGTGCCAGTAGTATTTCAGGACTCGATTCACCCCTCCACTTT.

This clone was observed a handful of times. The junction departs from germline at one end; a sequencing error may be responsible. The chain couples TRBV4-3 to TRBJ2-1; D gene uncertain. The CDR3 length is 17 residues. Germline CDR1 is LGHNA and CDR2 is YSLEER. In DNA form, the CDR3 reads TGCGCCACCAGCCAAGATATGATCGTACTCATCTCCAATGAGCAGTTCTTC. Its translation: CATSQDMIVLISNEQFF.

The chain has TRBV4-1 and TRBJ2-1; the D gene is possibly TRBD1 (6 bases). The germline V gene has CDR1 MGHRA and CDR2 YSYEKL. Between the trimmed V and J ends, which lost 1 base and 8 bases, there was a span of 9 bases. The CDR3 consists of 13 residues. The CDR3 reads CASSQVQGYEQFF. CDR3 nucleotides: TGCGCCAGCAGCCAAGTACAGGGCTATGAGCAGTTCTTC.

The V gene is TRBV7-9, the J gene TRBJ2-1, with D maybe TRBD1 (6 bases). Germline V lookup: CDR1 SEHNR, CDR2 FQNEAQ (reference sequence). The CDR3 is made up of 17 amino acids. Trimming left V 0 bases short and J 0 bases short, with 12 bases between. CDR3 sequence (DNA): TGTGCCAGCAGCTTAGCTCTACACAGGGACTCCTACAATGAGCAGTTCTTC. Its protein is CASSLALHRDSYNEQFF.

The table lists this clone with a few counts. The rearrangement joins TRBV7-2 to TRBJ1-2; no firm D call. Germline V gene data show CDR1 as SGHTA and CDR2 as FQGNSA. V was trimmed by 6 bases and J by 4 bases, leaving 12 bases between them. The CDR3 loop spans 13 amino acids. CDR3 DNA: TGTGCCAGCAGTCAGACACTTGGCTATGGCTACACCTTC. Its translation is CASSQTLGYGYTF.

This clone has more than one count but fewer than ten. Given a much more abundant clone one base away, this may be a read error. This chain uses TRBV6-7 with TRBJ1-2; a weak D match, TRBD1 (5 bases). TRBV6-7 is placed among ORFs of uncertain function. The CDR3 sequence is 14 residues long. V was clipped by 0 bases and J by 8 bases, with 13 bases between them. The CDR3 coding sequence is TGTGCCAGCAGTTACTCGAACTCAGGGCCCGGCTACACCTTC. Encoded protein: CASSYSNSGPGYTF.

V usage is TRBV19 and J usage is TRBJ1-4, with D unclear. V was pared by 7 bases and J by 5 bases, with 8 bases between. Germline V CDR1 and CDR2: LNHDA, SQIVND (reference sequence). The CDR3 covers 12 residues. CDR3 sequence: CASMNFNEKLFF. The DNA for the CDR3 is TGTGCCAGTATGAACTTCAATGAAAAACTGTTTTTT.

The DNA of the CDR3 is TGTGCCAGCAGTGCGTTTGGGCGTGGAGAGACCCAGTACTTC. Amino acids: CASSAFGRGETQYF. The chain links TRBV2 to TRBJ2-5; no firm D call. CDR1 is SNHLY, CDR2 FYNNEI, per germline. This CDR3 contains 14 residues. V lost 4 bases to trimming and J lost 4 bases, with 13 bases between them.

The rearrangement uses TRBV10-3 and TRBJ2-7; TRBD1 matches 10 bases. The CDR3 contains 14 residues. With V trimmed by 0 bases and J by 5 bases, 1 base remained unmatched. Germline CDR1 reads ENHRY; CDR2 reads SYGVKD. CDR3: CAISESTGGHEQYF. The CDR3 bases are TGTGCCATCAGTGAGTCGACAGGGGGCCACGAGCAGTACTTC.

DNA for the CDR3: TGTGCCAGCAGTTTCGCAGACAGGGTGAACACTGAAGCTTTCTTT. Its translation is CASSFADRVNTEAFF. This rearrangement joins TRBV28 to TRBJ1-1; 7 nucleotides line up with TRBD1. The CDR3 loop spans 15 amino acids. Germline values: CDR1 MDHEN, CDR2 SYDVKM. Trimming at V came to 3 bases and at J to 0 bases, leaving 4 bases not matched to a gene.

Here the CDR3 DNA reads TGTGCCAGCAGTCAGTCCTCGGGACAGCCATGGGAGCAGTACTTC. Protein: CASSQSSGQPWEQYF. This chain links TRBV6-5 with TRBJ2-7, with 7 bases identical to TRBD1. Trimming took 5 bases from V and 7 from J; bases not matched to a gene: 14. Germline CDR1 reads MNHEY; CDR2 reads SVGAGI. The CDR3 length is 15 residues.

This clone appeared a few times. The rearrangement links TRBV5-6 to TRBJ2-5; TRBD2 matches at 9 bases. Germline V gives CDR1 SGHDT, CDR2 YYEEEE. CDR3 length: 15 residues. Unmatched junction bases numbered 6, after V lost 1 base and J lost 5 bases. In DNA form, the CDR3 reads TGTGCCAGCAGCTTGAGCGGGGGGACTGCGGAGACCCAGTACTTC. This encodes CASSLSGGTAETQYF.